This TCR beta chain was observed in a study of Ad26.COV2.S vaccination and SARS-CoV-2 variants. Study-level results: Across vaccine and placebo recipients, the breadth of non-spike TCRs was similar.

Comments on this clone: No antigen is known for it.

Treatment of the sample: around 19 received Ad26.COV2.S at low or high dose, single or two shots; about 5 received placebo; per-sample allocation not given. Sampling was performed 63 days after the first vaccine or placebo injection. Germline lookup yields CDR1 MNHEY and CDR2 SVGEGT. V was trimmed by 4 bases and J by 0 bases, leaving 7 bases between them. The CDR3 covers 15 residues. Data came from immunoSEQ multiplex PCR; TCRdb stores just in-frame clones and leaves some out. The sample records about 480,000 clones, roughly 89% being singletons. The sample consisted of peripheral blood, taken in a trial of Ad26.COV2.S vaccine versus placebo. This TCR was recovered from a person aged 18 to 59 who received the Ad26.COV2.S COVID-19 vaccine or a placebo. This sequence joins TRBV6-2 or TRBV6-3 and TRBJ2-6; D gene ambiguous. CDR3 sequence: CASSFPSSGANVLTF. CDR3 bases: TGTGCCAGCAGTTTCCCCAGCTCTGGGGCCAACGTCCTGACTTTC.